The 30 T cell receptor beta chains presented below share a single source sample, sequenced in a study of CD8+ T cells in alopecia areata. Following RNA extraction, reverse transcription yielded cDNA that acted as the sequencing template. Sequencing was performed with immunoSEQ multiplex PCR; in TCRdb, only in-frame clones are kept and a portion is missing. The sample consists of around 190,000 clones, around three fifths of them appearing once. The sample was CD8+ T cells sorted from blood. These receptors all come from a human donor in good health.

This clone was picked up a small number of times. The CDR3 region has the DNA TGTGCCAGCAGCCCCCTCGGGGGTCACACTGAAGCTTTCTTT. Amino acid sequence: CASSPLGGHTEAFF. This chain connects TRBV7-9 to TRBJ1-1; TRBD1 might be the D (5 bases). Germline loops: CDR1 SEHNR, CDR2 FQNEAQ (reference sequence). V lost 5 bases and J lost 3, with 13 bases in between. The CDR3 length is 14 residues.

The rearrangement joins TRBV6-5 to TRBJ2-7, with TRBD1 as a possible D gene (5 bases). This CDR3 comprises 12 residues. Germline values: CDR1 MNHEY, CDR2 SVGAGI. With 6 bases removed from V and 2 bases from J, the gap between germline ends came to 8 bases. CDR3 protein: CASRDTTYEQYF. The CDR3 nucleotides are TGTGCCAGCAGGGACACAACCTACGAGCAGTACTTC.

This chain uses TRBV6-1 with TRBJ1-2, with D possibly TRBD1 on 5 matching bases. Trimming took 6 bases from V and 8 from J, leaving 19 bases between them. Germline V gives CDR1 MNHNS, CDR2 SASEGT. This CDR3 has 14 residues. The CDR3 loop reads CASRIRDGAWGYTF. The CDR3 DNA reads TGTGCCAGCAGGATCCGGGACGGAGCTTGGGGCTACACCTTC.

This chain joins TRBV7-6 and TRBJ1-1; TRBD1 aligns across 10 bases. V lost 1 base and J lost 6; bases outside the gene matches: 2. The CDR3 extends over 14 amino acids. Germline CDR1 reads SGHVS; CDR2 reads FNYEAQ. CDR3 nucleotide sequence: TGTGCCAGCAGCTTAGGGGACAGGGGCTCTGAAGCTTTCTTT. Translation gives CASSLGDRGSEAFF.

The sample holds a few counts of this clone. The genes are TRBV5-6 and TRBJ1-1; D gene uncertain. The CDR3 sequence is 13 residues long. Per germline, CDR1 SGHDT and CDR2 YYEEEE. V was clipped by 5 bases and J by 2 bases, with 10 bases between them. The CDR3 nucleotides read TGTGCCAGCAGTACCCGGATTAACACTGAAGCTTTCTTT. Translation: CASSTRINTEAFF.

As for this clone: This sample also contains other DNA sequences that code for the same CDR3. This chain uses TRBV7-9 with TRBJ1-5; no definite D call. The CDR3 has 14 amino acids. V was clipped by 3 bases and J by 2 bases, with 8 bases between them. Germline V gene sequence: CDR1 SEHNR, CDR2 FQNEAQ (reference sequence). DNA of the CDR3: TGTGCCAGCAGCTTGGCAGGTGGCAATCAGCCCCAGCATTTT. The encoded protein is CASSLAGGNQPQHF.

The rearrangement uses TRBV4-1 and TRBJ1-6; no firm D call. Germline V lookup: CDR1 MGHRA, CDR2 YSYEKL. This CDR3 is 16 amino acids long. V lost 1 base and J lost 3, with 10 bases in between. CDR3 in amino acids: CASSQVNRDYNSPLHF. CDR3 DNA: TGCGCCAGCAGCCAAGTGAACAGAGACTATAATTCACCCCTCCACTTT.

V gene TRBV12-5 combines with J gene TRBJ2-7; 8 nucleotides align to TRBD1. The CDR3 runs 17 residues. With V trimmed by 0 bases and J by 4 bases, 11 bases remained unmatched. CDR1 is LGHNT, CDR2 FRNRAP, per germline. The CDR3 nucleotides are TGTGCTAGTGGTTTGGTAACCTCCGGACAGGGAGAGTACGAGCAGTACTTC. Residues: CASGLVTSGQGEYEQYF.

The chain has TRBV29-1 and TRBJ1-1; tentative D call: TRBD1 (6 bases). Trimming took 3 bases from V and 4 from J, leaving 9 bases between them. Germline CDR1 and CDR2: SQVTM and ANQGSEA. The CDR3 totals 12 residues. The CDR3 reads CSVDGGPTEAFF. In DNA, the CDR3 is TGCAGCGTTGACGGGGGCCCCACTGAAGCTTTCTTT.

CDR3 DNA: TGTGCCAGCAGCCCCGGACAGGGACAAGAGACCCAGTACTTC. Protein sequence: CASSPGQGQETQYF. The genes are TRBV7-8 and TRBJ2-5; 8 positions agree with TRBD1. The CDR3 has 14 residues. The trim removed 5 bases at V and 2 bases at J, leaving 4 bases unmatched. Germline V CDR1 and CDR2: SGHVS, FQNEAQ. The full variable domain, completed using reference TRBV7-8 and TRBJ2-5, is GAGVSQSPRYKVAKRGQDVALRCDPISGHVSLFWYQQALGQGPEFLTYFQNEAQLDKSGLPSDRFFAERPEGSVSTLKIQRTQQEDSAVYLCASSPGQGQETQYFGPGTRLLVL.

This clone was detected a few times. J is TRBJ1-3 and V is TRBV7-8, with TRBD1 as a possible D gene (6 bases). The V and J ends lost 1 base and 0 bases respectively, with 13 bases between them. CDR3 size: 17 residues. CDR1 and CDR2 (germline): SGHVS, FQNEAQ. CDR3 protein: CASSLDEQGSSGNTIYF. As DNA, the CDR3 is TGTGCCAGCAGCTTAGACGAACAGGGATCCTCTGGAAACACCATATATTTT.

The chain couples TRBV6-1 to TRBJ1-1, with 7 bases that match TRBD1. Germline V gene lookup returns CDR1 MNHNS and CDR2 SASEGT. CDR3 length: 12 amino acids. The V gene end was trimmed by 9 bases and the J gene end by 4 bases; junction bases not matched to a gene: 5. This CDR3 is CASYRGGTEAFF. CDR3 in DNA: TGTGCCAGTTACAGGGGCGGCACTGAAGCTTTCTTT.

DNA for the CDR3: TGTGCCAGCAGCTTATCGGGACGGCTATATAGCAATCAGCCCCAGCATTTT. Its protein is CASSLSGRLYSNQPQHF. This sequence joins TRBV7-9 and TRBJ1-5; a possible D gene is TRBD1 (5 bases). The V gene's germline CDR1 is SEHNR and CDR2 FQNEAQ (reference sequence). This CDR3 region has 17 residues. Trimming pared 2 bases from V and 0 bases from J, leaving 14 bases between. The variable domain in full, completed from reference TRBV7-9 and TRBJ1-5, reads DTGVSQNPRHKITKRGQNVTFRCDPISEHNRLYWYRQTLGQGPEFLTYFQNEAQLEKSRLLSDRFSAERPKGSFSTLEIQRTEQGDSAMYLCASSLSGRLYSNQPQHFGDGTRLSIL.

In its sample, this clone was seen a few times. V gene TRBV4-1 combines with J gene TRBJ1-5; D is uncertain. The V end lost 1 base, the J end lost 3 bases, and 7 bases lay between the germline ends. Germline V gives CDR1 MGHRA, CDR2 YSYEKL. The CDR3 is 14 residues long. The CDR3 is CASSQVGSNQPQHF. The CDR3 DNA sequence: TGCGCCAGCAGCCAAGTAGGGTCCAATCAGCCCCAGCATTTT.

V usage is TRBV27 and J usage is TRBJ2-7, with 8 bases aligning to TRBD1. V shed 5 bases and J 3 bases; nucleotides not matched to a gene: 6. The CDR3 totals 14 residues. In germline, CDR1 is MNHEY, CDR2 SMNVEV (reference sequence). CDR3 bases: TGTGCCAGCAGTCCTCTGGACAGGGTCTACGAGCAGTACTTC. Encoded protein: CASSPLDRVYEQYF.

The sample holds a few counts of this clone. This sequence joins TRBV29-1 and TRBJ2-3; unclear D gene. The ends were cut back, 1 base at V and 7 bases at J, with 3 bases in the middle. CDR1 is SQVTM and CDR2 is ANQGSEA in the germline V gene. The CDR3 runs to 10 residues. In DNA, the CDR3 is TGCAGCGTTGAAGGGTATACGCAGTATTTT. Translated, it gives CSVEGYTQYF.

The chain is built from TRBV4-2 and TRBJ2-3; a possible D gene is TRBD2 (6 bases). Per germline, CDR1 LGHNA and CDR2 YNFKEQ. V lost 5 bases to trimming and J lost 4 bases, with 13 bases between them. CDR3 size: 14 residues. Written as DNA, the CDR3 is TGTGCCAGCAGCACTGAGACTAGTTCAGATACGCAGTATTTT. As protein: CASSTETSSDTQYF.

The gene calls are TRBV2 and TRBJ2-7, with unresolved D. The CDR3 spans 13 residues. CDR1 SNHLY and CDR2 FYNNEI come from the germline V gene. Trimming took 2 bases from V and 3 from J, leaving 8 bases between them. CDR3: CASSELSGYEQYF. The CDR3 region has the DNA TGTGCCAGCAGTGAACTATCTGGCTACGAGCAGTACTTC.

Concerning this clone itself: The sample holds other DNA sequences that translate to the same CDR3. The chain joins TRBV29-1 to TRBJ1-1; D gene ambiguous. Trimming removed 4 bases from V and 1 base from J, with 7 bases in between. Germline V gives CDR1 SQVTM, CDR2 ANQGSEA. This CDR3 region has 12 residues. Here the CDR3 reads CSVVWGNTEAFF. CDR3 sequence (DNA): TGCAGCGTTGTTTGGGGGAACACTGAAGCTTTCTTT. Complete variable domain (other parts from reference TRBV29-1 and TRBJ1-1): SAVISQKPSRDICQRGTSLTIQCQVDSQVTMMFWYRQQPGQSLTLIATANQGSEATYESGFVIDKFPISRPNLTFSTLTVSNMSPEDSSIYLCSVVWGNTEAFFGQGTRLTVV.

The CDR3 nucleotides are TGTGCCAGCAGTGGAGACAGGGAGGAGACCCAGTACTTC. This encodes CASSGDREETQYF. V and J are TRBV6-1 and TRBJ2-5; 7 nucleotides align to TRBD1. The CDR3 extends over 13 amino acids. J lost 5 bases, V lost 4 bases, and 4 bases had no gene match. Per the germline V gene, CDR1 is MNHNS and CDR2 is SASEGT.

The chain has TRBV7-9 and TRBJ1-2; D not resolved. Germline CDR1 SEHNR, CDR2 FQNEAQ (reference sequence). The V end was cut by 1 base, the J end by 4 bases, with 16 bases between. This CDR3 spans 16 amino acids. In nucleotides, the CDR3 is TGTGCCAGCAGCTTAGGCGGGCTAGAGGAGAGCTATGGCTACACCTTC. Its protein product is CASSLGGLEESYGYTF.

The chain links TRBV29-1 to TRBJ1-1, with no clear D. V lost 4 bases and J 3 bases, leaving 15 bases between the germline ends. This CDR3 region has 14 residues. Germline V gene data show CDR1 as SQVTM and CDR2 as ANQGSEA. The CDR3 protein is CSVGSGDSDTEAFF. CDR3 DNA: TGCAGCGTTGGTTCGGGAGACTCGGACACTGAAGCTTTCTTT.

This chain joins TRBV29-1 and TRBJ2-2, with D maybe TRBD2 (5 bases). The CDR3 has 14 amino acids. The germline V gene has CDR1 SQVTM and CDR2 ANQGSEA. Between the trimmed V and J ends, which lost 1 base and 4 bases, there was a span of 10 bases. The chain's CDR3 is CSVEGGHSTGELFF. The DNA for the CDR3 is TGCAGCGTTGAAGGAGGGCACTCCACCGGGGAGCTGTTTTTT.

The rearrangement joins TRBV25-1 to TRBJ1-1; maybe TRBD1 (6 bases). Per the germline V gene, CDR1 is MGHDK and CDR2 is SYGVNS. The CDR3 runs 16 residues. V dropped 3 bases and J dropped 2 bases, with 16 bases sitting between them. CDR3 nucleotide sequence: TGTGCCAGCAGTGACTACAGGGAGGGACAAAACACTGAAGCTTTCTTT. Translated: CASSDYREGQNTEAFF.

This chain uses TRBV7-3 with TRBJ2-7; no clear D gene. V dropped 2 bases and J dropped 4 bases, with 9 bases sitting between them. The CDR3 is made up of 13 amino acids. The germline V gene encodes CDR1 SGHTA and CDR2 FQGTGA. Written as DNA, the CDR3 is TGTGCCAGCAGCTTAGGTTTGGGTTACGAGCAGTACTTC. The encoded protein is CASSLGLGYEQYF.

The CDR3 region has the DNA TGTGCCATCAGCGGAGAAGACTTGTTGCGTGAGACCCAGTACTTC. It is translated as CAISGEDLLRETQYF. The V call is TRBV10-3, the J call TRBJ2-5; D is unclear. This CDR3 region has 15 residues. Germline values: CDR1 ENHRY, CDR2 SYGVKD. V gave up 6 bases and J gave up 5 bases, with 19 bases separating them.

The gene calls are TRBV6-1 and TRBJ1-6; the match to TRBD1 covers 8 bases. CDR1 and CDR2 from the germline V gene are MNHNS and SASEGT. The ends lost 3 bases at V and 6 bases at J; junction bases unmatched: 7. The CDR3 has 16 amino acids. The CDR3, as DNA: TGTGCCAGCAGTGAGAAAACAGGGGGATTTAATTCACCCCTCCACTTT. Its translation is CASSEKTGGFNSPLHF.

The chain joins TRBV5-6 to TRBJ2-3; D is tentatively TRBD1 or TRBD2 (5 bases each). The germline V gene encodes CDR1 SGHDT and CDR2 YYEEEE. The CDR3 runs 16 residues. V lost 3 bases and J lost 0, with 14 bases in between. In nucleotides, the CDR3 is TGTGCCAGCAGCTCGGTGGGGGAGTCTAGCACAGATACGCAGTATTTT. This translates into CASSSVGESSTDTQYF.

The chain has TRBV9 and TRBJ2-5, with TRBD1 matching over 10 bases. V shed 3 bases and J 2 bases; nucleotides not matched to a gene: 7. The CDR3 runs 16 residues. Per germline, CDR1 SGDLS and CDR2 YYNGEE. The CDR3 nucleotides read TGTGCCAGCAGCGCTAGACCGGGACAGGGGCAAGAGACCCAGTACTTC. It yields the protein CASSARPGQGQETQYF.

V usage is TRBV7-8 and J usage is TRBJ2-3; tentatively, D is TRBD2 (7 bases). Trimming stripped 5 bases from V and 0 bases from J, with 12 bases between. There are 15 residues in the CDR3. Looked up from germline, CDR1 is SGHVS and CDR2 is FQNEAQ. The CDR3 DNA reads TGTGCCAGCAGCGAAAGGGGGGGCAGCACAGATACGCAGTATTTT. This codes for CASSERGGSTDTQYF.